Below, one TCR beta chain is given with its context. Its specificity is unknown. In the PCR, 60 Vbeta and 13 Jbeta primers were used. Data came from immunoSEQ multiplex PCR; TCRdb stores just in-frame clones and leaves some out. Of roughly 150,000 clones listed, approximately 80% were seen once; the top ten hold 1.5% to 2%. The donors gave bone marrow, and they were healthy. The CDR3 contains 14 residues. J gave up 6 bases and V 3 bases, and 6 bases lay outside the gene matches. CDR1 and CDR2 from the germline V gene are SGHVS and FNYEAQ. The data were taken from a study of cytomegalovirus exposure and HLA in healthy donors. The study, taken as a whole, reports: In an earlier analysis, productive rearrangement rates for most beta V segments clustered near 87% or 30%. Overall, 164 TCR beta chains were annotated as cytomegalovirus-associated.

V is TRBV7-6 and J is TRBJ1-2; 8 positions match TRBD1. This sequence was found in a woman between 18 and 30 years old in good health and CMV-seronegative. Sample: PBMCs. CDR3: CASSLLQGGHGYTF. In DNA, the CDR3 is TGTGCCAGCAGCTTGTTACAGGGGGGCCATGGCTACACCTTC.